This is a list of T cell receptor beta chains from one sample in a study of cytomegalovirus exposure and HLA in healthy donors. The method was immunoSEQ multiplex PCR; TCRdb's version includes in-frame clones alone and lacks a portion of them. The data contain 100,000 to 150,000 clones, roughly nine tenths of them singletons. The sequencing input was PBMCs. These TCRs come from a woman between 18 and 30 years old in good health and CMV-seronegative. Each CDR3 is given with its conserved first and last residue. A D gene is named only where the DNA matches it firmly. Only part of the rows carry a size: once, few, many, or a class if the clone is expanded.

clone size,V gene,J gene,D gene,CDR3 protein,CDR3 DNA
.,TRBV5-4,TRBJ1-5,.,CASSSEANQPQHF,TGTGCCAGCAGCTCGGAAGCGAATCAGCCCCAGCATTTT
.,TRBV5-1,TRBJ2-1,TRBD2,CASSLGRLADYNEQFF,TGCGCCAGCAGCTTGGGCCGACTAGCGGATTACAATGAGCAGTTCTTC
.,TRBV19,TRBJ2-5,TRBD2,CASRAGAQETQYF,TGTGCCAGTAGAGCGGGAGCCCAAGAGACCCAGTACTTC
once,TRBV5-4,TRBJ1-1,TRBD1,CASSLARLEDWGRGRTEAFF,TGTGCCAGCAGCTTGGCCCGATTGGAAGATTGGGGCAGGGGGCGCACTGAAGCTTTCTTT
.,TRBV5-6,TRBJ2-3,.,CASSVGTFPTDTQYF,TGTGCCAGCAGCGTGGGGACTTTCCCCACAGATACGCAGTATTTT
.,TRBV19,TRBJ1-1,TRBD1,CASSNTGDTEAFF,TGTGCCAGTAGTAATACAGGGGACACTGAAGCTTTCTTT
.,TRBV5-1,TRBJ2-7,.,CASSLGFGVSSYEQYF,TGCGCCAGCAGCCTGGGGTTCGGGGTAAGCTCCTACGAGCAGTACTTC
once,TRBV29-1,TRBJ2-7,.,CSVEFGGTTYEQYF,TGCAGCGTTGAATTTGGCGGCACCACCTACGAGCAGTACTTC
.,TRBV5-4,TRBJ1-4,TRBD1,CASSGGQGGNEKLFF,TGTGCCAGCAGCGGGGGACAGGGGGGTAATGAAAAACTGTTTTTT
medium-sized,TRBV6-4,TRBJ2-1,.,CASSDSSGSYNEQFF,TGTGCCAGCAGTGACTCTAGCGGCTCCTACAATGAGCAGTTCTTC
.,TRBV15,TRBJ2-5,.,CATSRDSGAPETQYF,TGTGCCACCAGCAGAGATAGTGGGGCACCAGAGACCCAGTACTTC
once,TRBV9,TRBJ2-7,TRBD1,CASSVGRTGYEEQYF,TGTGCCAGCAGCGTCGGAAGGACAGGGTATGAGGAGCAGTACTTC
.,TRBV5-3,TRBJ2-3,.,CARSLNGTSGDTQYF,TGTGCCAGAAGCCTCAATGGGACTTCGGGAGATACGCAGTATTTT
.,TRBV28,TRBJ1-2,TRBD1,CASSVGQGASYGYTF,TGTGCCAGCAGTGTTGGACAGGGAGCCTCGTATGGCTACACCTTC
.,TRBV13,TRBJ2-1,.,CASSLGGGNEQFF,TGTGCCAGCAGCTTAGGAGGGGGCAATGAGCAGTTCTTC
.,TRBV5-8,TRBJ1-2,TRBD1,CASSLVTGDGYTF,TGTGCCAGCAGCTTGGTGACAGGGGATGGCTACACCTTC
.,TRBV7-9,TRBJ2-3,TRBD2,CASSSPTSETTDTQYF,TGTGCCAGCAGCTCGCCTACTAGCGAGACCACAGATACGCAGTATTTT
.,TRBV19,TRBJ2-3,TRBD2,CASSKVLAGGSDTQYF,TGTGCCAGTAGTAAGGTCCTAGCGGGAGGCTCAGATACGCAGTATTTT
.,TRBV15,TRBJ2-5,TRBD2,CATSPGGGYQETQYF,TGTGCCACCAGCCCTGGCGGGGGGTACCAAGAGACCCAGTACTTC
.,TRBV18,TRBJ2-7,TRBD2,CASSPGLESEQYF,TGTGCCAGCTCCCCGGGACTAGAGAGCGAGCAGTACTTC
.,TRBV5-8,TRBJ1-4,.,CASSPVGSEKLFF,TGTGCCAGCAGCCCGGTCGGGAGTGAAAAACTGTTTTTT
.,TRBV4-1,TRBJ2-2,TRBD1,CASSHPGTGANTGELFF,TGCGCCAGCAGCCACCCGGGGACAGGGGCCAACACCGGGGAGCTGTTTTTT
few,TRBV18,TRBJ2-4,TRBD1,CASSPPITGGIAKNIQYF,TGTGCCAGCTCACCTCCTATTACAGGGGGCATAGCCAAAAACATTCAGTACTTC
.,TRBV6-1,TRBJ1-2,.,CASSEVVINYGYTF,TGTGCCAGCAGTGAAGTTGTCATTAACTATGGCTACACCTTC
once,TRBV6-5,TRBJ1-2,.,CASSSTGTANYGYTF,TGTGCCAGCAGTAGCACCGGGACTGCTAACTATGGCTACACCTTC
.,TRBV7-8,TRBJ2-4,TRBD1,CASSGRDRGLENIQYF,TGTGCCAGCAGCGGCCGGGACAGGGGACTCGAAAACATTCAGTACTTC
.,TRBV30,TRBJ2-3,TRBD2,CAWRKIVAGGVTQYF,TGTGCCTGGAGGAAAATAGTGGCGGGAGGGGTTACGCAGTATTTT